This record concerns one TCR beta chain sequence. Deletions cut 2 bases from V and 5 bases from J, with 9 bases between. CDR3 length equals 13 residues. Produced via immunoSEQ multiplex PCR; TCRdb's table is partial and in-frame only. The sample holds 120,000 or so clones; approximately 90% are singletons and the top ten take 0.9% to 1.2%. These data are taken from a study of T cell responses to AZD1222 COVID-19 vaccine. The TCR was taken from an adult in good health. The sample in question was peripheral blood, obtained on day 0 of AZD1222 vaccination. The genes are TRBV12-3 or TRBV12-4 and TRBJ1-1; D unresolved. The CDR3 reads CASSLNLETEAFF. In DNA form, the CDR3 reads TGTGCCAGCAGTTTAAACCTCGAGACTGAAGCTTTCTTT.